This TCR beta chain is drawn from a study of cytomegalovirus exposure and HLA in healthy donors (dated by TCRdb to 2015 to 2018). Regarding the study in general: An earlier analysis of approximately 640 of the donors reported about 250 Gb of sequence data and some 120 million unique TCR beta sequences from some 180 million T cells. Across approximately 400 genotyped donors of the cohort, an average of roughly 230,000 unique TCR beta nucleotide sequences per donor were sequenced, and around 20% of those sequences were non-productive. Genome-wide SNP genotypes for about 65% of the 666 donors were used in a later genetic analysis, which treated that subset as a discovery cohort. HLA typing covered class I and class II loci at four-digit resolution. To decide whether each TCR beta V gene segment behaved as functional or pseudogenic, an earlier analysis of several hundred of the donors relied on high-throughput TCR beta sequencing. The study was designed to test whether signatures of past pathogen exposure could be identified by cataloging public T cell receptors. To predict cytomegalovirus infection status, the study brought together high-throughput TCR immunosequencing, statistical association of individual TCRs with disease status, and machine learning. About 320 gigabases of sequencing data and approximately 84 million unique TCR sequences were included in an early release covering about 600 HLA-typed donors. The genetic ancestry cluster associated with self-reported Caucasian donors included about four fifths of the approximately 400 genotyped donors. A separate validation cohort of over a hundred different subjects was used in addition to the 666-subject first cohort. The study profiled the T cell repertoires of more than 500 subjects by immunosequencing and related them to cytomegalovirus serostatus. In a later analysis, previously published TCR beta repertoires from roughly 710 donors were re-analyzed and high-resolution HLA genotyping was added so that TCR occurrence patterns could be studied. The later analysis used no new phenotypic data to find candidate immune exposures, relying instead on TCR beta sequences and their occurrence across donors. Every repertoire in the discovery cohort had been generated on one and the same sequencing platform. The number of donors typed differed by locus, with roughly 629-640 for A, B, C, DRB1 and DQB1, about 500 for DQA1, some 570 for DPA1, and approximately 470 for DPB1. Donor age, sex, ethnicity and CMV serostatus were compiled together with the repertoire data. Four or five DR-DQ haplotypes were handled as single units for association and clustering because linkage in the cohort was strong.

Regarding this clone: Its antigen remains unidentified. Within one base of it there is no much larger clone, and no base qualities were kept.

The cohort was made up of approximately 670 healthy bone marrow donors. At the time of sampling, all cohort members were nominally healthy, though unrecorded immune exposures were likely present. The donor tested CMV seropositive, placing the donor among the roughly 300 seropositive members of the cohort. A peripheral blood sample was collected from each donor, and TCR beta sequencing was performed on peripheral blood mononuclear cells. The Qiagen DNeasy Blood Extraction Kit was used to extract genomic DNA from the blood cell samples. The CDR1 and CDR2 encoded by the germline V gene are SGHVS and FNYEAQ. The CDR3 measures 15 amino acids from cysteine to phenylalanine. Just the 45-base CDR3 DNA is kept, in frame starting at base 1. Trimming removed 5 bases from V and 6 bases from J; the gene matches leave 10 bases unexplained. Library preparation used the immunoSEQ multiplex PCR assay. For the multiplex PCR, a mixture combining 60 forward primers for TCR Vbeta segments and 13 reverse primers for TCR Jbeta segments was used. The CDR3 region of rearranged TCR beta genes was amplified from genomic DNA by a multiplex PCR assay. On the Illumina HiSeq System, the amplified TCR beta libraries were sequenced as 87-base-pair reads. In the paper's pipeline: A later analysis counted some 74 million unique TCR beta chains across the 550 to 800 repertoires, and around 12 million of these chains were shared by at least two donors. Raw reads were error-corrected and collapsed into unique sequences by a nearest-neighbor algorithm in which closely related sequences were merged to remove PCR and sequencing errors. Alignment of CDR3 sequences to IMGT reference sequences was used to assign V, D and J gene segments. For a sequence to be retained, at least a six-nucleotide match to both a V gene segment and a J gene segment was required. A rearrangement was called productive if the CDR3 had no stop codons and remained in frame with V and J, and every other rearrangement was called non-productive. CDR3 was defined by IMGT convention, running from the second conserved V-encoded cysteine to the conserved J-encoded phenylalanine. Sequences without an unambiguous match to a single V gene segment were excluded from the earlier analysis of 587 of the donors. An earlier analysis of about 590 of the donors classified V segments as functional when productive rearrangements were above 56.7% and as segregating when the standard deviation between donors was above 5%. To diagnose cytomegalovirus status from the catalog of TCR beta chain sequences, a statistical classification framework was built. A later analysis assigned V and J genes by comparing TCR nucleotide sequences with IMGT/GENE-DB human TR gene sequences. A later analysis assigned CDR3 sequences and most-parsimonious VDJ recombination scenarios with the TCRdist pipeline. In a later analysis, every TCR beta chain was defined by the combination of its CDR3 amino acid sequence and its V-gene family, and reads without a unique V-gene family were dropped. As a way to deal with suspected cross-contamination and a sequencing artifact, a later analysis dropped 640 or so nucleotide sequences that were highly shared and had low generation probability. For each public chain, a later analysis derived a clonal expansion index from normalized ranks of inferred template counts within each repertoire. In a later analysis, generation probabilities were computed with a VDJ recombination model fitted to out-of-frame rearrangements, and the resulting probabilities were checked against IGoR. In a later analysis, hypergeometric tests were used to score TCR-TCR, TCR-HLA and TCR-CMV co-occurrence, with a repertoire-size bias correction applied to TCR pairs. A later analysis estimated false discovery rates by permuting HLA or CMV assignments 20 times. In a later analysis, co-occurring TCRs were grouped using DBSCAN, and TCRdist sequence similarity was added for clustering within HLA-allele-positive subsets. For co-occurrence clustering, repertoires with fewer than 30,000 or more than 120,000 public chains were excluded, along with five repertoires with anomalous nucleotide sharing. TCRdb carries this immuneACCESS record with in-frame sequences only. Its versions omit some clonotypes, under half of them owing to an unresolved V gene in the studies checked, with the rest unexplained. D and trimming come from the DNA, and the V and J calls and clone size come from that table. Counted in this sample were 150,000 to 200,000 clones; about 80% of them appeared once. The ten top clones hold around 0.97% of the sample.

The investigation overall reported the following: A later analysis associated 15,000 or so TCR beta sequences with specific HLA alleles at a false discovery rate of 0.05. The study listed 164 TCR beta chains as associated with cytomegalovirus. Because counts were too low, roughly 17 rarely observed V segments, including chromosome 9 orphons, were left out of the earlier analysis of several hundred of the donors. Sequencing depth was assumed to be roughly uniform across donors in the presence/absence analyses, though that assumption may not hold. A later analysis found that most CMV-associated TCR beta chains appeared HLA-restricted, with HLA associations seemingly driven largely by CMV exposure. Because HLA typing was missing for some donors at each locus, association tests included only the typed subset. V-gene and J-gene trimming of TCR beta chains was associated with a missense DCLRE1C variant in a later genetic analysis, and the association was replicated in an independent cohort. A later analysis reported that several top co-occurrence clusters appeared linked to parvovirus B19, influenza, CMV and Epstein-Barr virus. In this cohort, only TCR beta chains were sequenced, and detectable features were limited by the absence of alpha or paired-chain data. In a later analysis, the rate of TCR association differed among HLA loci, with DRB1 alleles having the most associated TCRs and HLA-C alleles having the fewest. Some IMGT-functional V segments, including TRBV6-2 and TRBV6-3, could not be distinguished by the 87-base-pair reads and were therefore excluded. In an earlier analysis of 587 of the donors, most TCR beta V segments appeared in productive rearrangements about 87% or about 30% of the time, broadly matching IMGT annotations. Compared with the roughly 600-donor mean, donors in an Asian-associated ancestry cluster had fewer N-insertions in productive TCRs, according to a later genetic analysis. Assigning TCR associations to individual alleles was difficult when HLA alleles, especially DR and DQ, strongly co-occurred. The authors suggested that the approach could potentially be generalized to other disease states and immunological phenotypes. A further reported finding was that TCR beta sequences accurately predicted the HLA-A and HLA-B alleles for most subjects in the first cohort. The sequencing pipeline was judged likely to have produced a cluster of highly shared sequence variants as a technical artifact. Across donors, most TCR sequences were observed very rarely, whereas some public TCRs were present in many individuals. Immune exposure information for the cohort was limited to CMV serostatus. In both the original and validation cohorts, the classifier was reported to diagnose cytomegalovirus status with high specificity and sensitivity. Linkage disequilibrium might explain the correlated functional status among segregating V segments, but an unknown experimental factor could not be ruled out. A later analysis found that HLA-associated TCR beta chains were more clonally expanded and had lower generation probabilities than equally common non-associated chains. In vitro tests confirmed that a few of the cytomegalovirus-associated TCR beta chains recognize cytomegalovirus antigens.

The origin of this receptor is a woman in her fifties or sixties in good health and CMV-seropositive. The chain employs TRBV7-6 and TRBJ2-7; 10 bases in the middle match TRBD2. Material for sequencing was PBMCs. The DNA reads TGTGCCAGCAGCCTAACGCCGGCTAGCGGGAGCGAGCAGTACTTC. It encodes CASSLTPASGSEQYF.